This TCR beta chain comes out of a study of brain T cells in children with intractable seizures. Study-level results: Absence of clones before surgery may stem from lower sequencing depth. HCMV serostatus was not known, and viral specificity came from CDR3 similarity only.

Sequencing was performed with immunoSEQ multiplex PCR; in TCRdb, only in-frame clones are kept and a portion is missing. Of 300,000 to 400,000 clones listed, 93% are singletons. Germline values: CDR1 SQVTM, CDR2 ANQGSEA. This CDR3 has 14 residues. V was pared by 7 bases and J by 2 bases, with 10 bases of the junction left unmatched. Time point in this sample: blood from clinic visit 5 months post-surgery; TSC patient then seizure free. Sequencing was limited to surgery cases with top T cell transcript signatures in brain tissue. Patients received at least one anti-epileptic drug before surgery. With respect to this clone: Its specificity is not known.

The material sequenced was peripheral blood, taken roughly 5 months after surgery. This TCR derives from a boy in the first two years of life with tuberous sclerosis and intractable seizures. The chain combines TRBV29-1 with TRBJ1-1; 7 bases match TRBD1. CDR3 coding DNA: TGCAGCGCTGCAGGGGGGGTCAGAAACACTGAAGCTTTCTTT. As protein: CSAAGGVRNTEAFF.